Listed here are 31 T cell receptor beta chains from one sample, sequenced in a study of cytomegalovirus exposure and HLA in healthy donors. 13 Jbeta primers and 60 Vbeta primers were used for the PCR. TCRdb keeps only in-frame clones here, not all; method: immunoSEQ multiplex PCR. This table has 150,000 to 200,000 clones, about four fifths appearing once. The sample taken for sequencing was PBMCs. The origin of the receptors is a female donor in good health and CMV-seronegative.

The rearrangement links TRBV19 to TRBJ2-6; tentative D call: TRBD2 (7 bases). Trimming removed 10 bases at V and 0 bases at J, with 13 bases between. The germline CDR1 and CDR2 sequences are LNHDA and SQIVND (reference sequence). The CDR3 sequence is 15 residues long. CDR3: CATKGGNSGANVLTF. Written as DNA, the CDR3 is TGTGCCACAAAGGGGGGGAACTCTGGGGCCAACGTCCTGACTTTC. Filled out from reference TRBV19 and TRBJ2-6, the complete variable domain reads DGGITQSPKYLFRKEGQNVTLSCEQNLNHDAMYWYRQDPGQGLRLIYYSQIVNDFQKGDIAEGYSVSREKKESFPLTVTSAQKNPTAFYLCATKGGNSGANVLTFGAGSRLTVL.

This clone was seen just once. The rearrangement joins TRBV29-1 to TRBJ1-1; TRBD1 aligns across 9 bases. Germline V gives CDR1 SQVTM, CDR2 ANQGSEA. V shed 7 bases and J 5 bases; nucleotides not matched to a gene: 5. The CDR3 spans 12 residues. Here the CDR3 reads CSAGTGRTEAFF. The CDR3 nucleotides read TGCAGCGCTGGGACAGGGAGGACTGAAGCTTTCTTT.

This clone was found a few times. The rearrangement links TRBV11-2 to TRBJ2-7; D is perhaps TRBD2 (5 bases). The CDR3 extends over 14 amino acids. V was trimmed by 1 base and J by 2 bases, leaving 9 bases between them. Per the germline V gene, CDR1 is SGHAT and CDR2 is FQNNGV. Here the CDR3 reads CASSLGPGTYEQYF. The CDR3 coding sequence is TGTGCCAGCAGCTTAGGCCCCGGGACCTACGAGCAGTACTTC.

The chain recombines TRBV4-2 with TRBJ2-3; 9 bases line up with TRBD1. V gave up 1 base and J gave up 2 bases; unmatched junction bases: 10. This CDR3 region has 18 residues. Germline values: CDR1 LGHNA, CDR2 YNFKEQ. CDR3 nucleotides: TGTGCCAGCAGCCAAGCGGCCCCACAGGGGGCGTACACAGATACGCAGTATTTT. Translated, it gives CASSQAAPQGAYTDTQYF.

The CDR3 reads CASSPRGLRETQYF. CDR3 DNA: TGTGCCAGCAGCCCAAGAGGACTACGGGAGACCCAGTACTTC. This chain connects TRBV9 to TRBJ2-5; D perhaps matches TRBD2 (6 bases). The CDR3 runs 14 residues. Between the trimmed V and J ends, which lost 4 bases and 5 bases, there was a span of 15 bases. Germline V gene lookup returns CDR1 SGDLS and CDR2 YYNGEE.

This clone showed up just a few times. CDR3 in amino acids: CAWRTGGLGELFF. The CDR3 nucleotides are TGTGCCTGGCGGACAGGGGGCCTCGGGGAGCTGTTTTTT. The chain links TRBV30 to TRBJ2-2; 11 nucleotides align to TRBD1. The V and J ends lost 5 bases and 7 bases, in that order; junction bases with no gene match: 3. CDR1 and CDR2 (germline): GTSNPN, SVGIG (reference sequence). This CDR3 spans 13 amino acids.

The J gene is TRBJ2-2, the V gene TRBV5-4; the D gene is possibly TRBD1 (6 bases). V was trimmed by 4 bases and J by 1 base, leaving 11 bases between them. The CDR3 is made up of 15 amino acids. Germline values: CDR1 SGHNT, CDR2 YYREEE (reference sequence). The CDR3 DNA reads TGTGCCAGCAGCCGGGGACATTTGAACACCGGGGAGCTGTTTTTT. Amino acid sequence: CASSRGHLNTGELFF.

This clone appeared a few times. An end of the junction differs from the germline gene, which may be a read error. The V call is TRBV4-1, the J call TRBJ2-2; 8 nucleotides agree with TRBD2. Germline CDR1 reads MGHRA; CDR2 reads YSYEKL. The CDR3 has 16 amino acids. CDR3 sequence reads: CASSQEITSGTGELFF. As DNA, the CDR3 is TGTGCCAGCAGCCAAGAGATTACTAGCGGAACCGGGGAGCTGTTTTTT.

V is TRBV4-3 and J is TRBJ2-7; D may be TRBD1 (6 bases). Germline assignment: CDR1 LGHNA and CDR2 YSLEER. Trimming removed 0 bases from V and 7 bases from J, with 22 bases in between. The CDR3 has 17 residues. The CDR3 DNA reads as TGCGCCAGCAGCCAAGAACTAACCGGACAGTTTACTCGGGAGCAGTACTTC. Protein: CASSQELTGQFTREQYF.

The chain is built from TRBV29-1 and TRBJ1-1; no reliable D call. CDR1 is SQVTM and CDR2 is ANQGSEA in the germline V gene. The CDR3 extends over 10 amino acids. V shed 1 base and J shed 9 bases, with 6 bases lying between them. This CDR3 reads CSVEVLQAFF. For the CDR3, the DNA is TGCAGCGTTGAAGTCCTACAAGCTTTCTTT. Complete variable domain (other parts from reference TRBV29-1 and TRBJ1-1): SAVISQKPSRDICQRGTSLTIQCQVDSQVTMMFWYRQQPGQSLTLIATANQGSEATYESGFVIDKFPISRPNLTFSTLTVSNMSPEDSSIYLCSVEVLQAFFGQGTRLTVV.

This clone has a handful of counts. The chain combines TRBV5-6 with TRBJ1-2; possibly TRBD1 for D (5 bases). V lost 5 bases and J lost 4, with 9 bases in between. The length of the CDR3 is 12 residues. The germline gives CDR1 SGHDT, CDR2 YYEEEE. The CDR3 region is CASSPDTYGYTF. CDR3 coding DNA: TGTGCCAGCAGTCCGGACACCTATGGCTACACCTTC.

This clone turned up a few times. DNA of the CDR3: TGCGCCAGCAGCTCCGGACTAGCGGGAGGAACGACCACAGATACGCAGTATTTT. This codes for CASSSGLAGGTTTDTQYF. The rearrangement joins TRBV5-1 to TRBJ2-3; TRBD2 matches 14 bases. The CDR3 has 18 amino acids. Germline V gene data show CDR1 as SGHRS and CDR2 as YFSETQ. V shed 3 bases, J shed 2 bases, and the junction held 8 bases outside the gene matches. Full variable domain (missing parts from reference TRBV5-1 and TRBJ2-3): KAGVTQTPRYLIKTRGQQVTLSCSPISGHRSVSWYQQTPGQGLQFLFEYFSETQRNKGNFPGRFSGRQFSNSRSEMNVSTLELGDSALYLCASSSGLAGGTTTDTQYFGPGTRLTVL.

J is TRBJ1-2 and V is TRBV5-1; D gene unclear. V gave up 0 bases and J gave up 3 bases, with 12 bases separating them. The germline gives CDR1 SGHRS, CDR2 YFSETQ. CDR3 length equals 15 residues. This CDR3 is CASSLAGGPDYGYTF. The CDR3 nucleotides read TGCGCCAGCAGCTTGGCTGGAGGACCGGACTATGGCTACACCTTC. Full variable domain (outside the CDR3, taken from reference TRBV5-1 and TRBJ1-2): KAGVTQTPRYLIKTRGQQVTLSCSPISGHRSVSWYQQTPGQGLQFLFEYFSETQRNKGNFPGRFSGRQFSNSRSEMNVSTLELGDSALYLCASSLAGGPDYGYTFGSGTRLTVV.

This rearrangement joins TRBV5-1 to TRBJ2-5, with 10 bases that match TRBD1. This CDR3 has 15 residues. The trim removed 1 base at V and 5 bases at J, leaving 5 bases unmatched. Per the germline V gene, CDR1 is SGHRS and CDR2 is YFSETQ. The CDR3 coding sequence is TGCGCCAGCAGCTTGACCGGACAGGGGGGGGAGACCCAGTACTTC. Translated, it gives CASSLTGQGGETQYF.

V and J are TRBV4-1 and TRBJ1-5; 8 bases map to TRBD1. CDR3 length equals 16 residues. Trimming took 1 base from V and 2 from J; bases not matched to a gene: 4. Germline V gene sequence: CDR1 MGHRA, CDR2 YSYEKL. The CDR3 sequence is CASSQVGGQGNQPQHF. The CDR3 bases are TGCGCCAGCAGCCAAGTTGGGGGACAGGGCAATCAGCCCCAGCATTTT.

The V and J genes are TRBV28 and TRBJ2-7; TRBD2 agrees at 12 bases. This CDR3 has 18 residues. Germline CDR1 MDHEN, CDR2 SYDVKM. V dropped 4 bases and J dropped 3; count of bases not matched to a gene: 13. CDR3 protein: CASSSPKLASGGGYEQYF. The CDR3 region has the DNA TGTGCCAGCAGTTCTCCTAAGTTGGCTAGCGGGGGGGGCTACGAGCAGTACTTC.

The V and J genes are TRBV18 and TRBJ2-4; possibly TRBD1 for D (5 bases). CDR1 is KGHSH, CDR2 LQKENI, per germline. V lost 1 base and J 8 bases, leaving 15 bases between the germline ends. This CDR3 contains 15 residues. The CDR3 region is CASSPQGRATDIQYF. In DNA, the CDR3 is TGTGCCAGCTCACCACAAGGCAGGGCGACGGACATTCAGTACTTC.

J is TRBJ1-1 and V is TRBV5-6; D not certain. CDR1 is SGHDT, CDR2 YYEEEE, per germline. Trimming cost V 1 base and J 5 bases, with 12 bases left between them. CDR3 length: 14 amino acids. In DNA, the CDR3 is TGTGCCAGCAGCTTGTCCCGCAGGTGGACTGAAGCTTTCTTT. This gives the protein CASSLSRRWTEAFF.

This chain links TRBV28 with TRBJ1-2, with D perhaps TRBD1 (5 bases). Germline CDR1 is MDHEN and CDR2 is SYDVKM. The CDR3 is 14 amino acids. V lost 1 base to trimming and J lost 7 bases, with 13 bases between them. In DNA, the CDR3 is TGTGCCAGCAGTTTATTAGCGGGGCAGGGTGGCTACACCTTC. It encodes CASSLLAGQGGYTF.

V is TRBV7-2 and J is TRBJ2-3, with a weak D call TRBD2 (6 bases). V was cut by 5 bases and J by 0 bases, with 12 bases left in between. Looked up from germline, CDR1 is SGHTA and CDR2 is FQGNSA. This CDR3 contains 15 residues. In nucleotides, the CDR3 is TGTGCCAGCAGCCCCGGGACTGTCAGCACAGATACGCAGTATTTT. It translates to CASSPGTVSTDTQYF.

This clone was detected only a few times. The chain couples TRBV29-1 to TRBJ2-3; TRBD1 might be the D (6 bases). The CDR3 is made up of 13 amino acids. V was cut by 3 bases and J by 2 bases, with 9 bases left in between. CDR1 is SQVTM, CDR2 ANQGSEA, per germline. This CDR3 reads CSVDGQTTDTQYF. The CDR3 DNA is TGCAGCGTTGACGGACAGACCACAGATACGCAGTATTTT.

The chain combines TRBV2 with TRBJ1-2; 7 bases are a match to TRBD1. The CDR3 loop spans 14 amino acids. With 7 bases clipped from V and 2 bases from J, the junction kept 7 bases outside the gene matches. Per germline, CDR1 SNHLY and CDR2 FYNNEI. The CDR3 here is CASNNRDRNYGYTF. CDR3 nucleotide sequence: TGTGCCAGCAATAACCGGGACAGAAACTATGGCTACACCTTC.

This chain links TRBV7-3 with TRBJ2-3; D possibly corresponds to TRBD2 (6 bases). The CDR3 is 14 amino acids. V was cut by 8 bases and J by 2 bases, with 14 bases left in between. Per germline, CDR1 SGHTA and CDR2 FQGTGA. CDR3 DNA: TGTGCCAGCTCCCGCCGGGGGATCACAGATACGCAGTATTTT. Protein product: CASSRRGITDTQYF.

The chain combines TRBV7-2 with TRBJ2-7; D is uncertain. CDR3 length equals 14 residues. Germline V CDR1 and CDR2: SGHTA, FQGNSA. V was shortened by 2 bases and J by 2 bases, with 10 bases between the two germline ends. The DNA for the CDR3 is TGTGCCAGCAGCTTAACCGTACACACCTACGAGCAGTACTTC. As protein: CASSLTVHTYEQYF.

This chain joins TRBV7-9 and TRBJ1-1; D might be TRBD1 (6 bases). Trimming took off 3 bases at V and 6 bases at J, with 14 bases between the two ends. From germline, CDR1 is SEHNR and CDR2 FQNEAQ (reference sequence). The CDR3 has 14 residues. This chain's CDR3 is CASSFGVGGPEAFF. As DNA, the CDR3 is TGTGCCAGCAGCTTCGGTGTGGGGGGGCCTGAAGCTTTCTTT.

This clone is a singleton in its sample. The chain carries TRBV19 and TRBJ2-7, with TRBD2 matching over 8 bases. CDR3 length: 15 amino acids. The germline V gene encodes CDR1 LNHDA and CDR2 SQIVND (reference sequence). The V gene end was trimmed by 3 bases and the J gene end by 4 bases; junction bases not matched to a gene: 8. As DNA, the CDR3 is TGTGCCAGTAGTATTAGAGCGGGAGCCAGGTACGAGCAGTACTTC. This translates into CASSIRAGARYEQYF.

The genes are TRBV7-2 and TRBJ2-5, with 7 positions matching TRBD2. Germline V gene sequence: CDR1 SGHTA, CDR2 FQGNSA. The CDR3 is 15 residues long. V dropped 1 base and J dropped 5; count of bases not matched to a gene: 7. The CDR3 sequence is CASSLDGRGGETQYF. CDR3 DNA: TGTGCCAGCAGCTTAGATGGTAGGGGAGGGGAGACCCAGTACTTC.

The CDR3 DNA sequence: TGCAGCCCTGACAGGGGAACTGAAGCTTTCTTT. Translated: CSPDRGTEAFF. The V and J genes are TRBV20-1 and TRBJ1-1, with 8 bases that match TRBD1. Per the germline V gene, CDR1 is DFQATT and CDR2 is SNEGSKA (reference sequence). The CDR3 is made up of 11 amino acids.

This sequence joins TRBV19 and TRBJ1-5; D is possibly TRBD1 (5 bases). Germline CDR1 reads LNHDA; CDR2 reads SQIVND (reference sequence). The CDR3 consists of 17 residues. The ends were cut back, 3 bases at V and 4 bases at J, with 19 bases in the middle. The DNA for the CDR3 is TGTGCCAGTAGTATGCTGAAGGGAACAGGCTTTAATCAGCCCCAGCATTTT. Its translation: CASSMLKGTGFNQPQHF.

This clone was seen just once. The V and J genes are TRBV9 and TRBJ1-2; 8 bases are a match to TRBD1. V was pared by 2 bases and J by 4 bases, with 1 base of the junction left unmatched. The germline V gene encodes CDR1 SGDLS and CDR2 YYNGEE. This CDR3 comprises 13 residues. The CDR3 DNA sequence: TGTGCCAGCAGCGTCGGACAGGGCTATGGCTACACCTTC. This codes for CASSVGQGYGYTF.

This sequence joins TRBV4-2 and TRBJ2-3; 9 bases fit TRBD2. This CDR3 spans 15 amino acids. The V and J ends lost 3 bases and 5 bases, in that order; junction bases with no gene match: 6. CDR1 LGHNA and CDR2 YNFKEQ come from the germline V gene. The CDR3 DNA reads TGTGCCAGCAGCCAGCGGGAGGGCCAGGGAGATACGCAGTATTTT. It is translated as CASSQREGQGDTQYF.